Presented here are 5 T cell receptor beta chains from one specimen sequenced in a study of blood T cell repertoires in COVID-19. This table comes from immunoSEQ multiplex PCR, and its TCRdb copy is limited to in-frame clones, with some not included. The sample yields over 300,000 clones, approximately 85% seen once. Sequencing was performed on peripheral blood. The receptors here all came from a human donor in a cohort sampled during active COVID-19.

This clone has a single count. The chain employs TRBV19 and TRBJ2-7; 9 bases match TRBD2. V lost 2 bases, J lost 3 bases, and 5 bases stayed unmatched. Germline values: CDR1 LNHDA, CDR2 SQIVND (reference sequence). CDR3 size: 15 residues. The CDR3 spells CASSIRSGGNYEQYF. In DNA, the CDR3 is TGTGCCAGTAGTATAAGGAGCGGGGGGAACTACGAGCAGTACTTC.

The genes are TRBV10-1 and TRBJ1-1, with D possibly matching TRBD1 (5 bases). Trimming shortened V by 6 bases and J by 3 bases, and 17 bases separated the two germline ends. There are 15 residues in the CDR3. CDR1 WNHNN and CDR2 SYGVQD come from the germline V gene (reference sequence). CDR3 residues: CASSLGGALDTEAFF. DNA of the CDR3: TGCGCCAGCAGCCTGGGAGGGGCACTGGACACTGAAGCTTTCTTT.

The chain combines TRBV30 with TRBJ2-5; tentatively, D is TRBD2 (6 bases). V was shortened by 3 bases and J by 4 bases, with 9 bases between the two germline ends. Germline CDR1 is GTSNPN and CDR2 is SVGIG (reference sequence). The CDR3 covers 12 residues. CDR3 sequence reads: CAWRWRGETQYF. Written as DNA, the CDR3 is TGTGCCTGGAGGTGGCGGGGAGAGACCCAGTACTTC.

The chain links TRBV21-1 to TRBJ1-2. TRBV21-1 is designated a pseudogene. This CDR3 is 15 amino acids long. The DNA for the CDR3 is TGTGCCAGCGCCCCTGTGTTGGGAGCTAACTATGGCTACACCTTC. Its translation is CASAPVLGANYGYTF.

This sequence joins TRBV24-1 and TRBJ2-6, with D uncertain. Trimming left V 2 bases short and J 0 bases short, with 7 bases between. Germline lookup yields CDR1 KGHDR and CDR2 SFDVKD. The CDR3 totals 16 residues. CDR3 residues: CATSDSPSSGANVLTF. The CDR3 DNA follows: TGTGCCACCAGTGATTCACCCAGCTCTGGGGCCAACGTCCTGACTTTC.